A single sample gave rise to the 30 T cell receptor beta chains below, sequenced in a study of Graves' ophthalmopathy and Graves' hyperthyroidism. For repertoire sequencing, the TCR beta CDR3 regions were amplified from RNA transcripts. Investigators did first-round RT-PCR with HTBI primers, then second-round multiplex PCR. MiXCR, applied by TCRdb to the multiplex PCR reads, yields one record per CDR3 protein. This table has under 200,000 distinct CDR3 sequences, under 40% appearing once. The sequenced material came from peripheral blood. The receptor set was obtained from a woman aged 35 to 49 with Graves' ophthalmopathy.

The sample holds many counts of this clonotype. The chain combines TRBV28 with TRBJ1-2; 7 bases map to TRBD1. The length of the CDR3 is 15 residues. Trimming removed 3 bases from V and 2 bases from J; junction bases left unmatched: 6. Germline CDR1 is MDHEN and CDR2 is SYDVKM. The CDR3 protein is CASSLGDSSNYGYTF. The DNA of the CDR3 is TGTGCCAGCAGTTTGGGGGACAGTTCGAACTATGGCTACACCTTC.

This clonotype appeared many times. The chain couples TRBV28 to TRBJ2-2; 13 nucleotides line up with TRBD2. The CDR3 is 17 amino acids. Per the germline V gene, CDR1 is MDHEN and CDR2 is SYDVKM. J lost 6 bases, V lost 3 bases, and 7 bases had no gene match. The CDR3 here is CASSFPGLAGVSGELFF. The CDR3 DNA sequence: TGTGCCAGCAGTTTCCCCGGACTAGCGGGAGTTTCCGGGGAGCTGTTTTTT.

Many counts were recorded for this clonotype. The V call is TRBV7-3, the J call TRBJ2-3, with 7 positions matching TRBD2. After removal of 4 bases from V and 8 bases from J, the junction contained 15 bases not matched to a gene. Germline CDR1 and CDR2: SGHTA and FQGTGA. This CDR3 has 16 amino acids. As DNA, the CDR3 is TGTGCCAGCAGCTCGTTGGGGGGGACGGATCGAGGTACGCAGTATTTT. This codes for CASSSLGGTDRGTQYF.

V usage is TRBV5-1 and J usage is TRBJ1-1; the D is unclear. CDR1 SGHRS and CDR2 YFSETQ come from the germline V gene. The CDR3 contains 13 residues. In DNA, the CDR3 is TGCGCGTCGGGGTTTTCCCTGAACACTGAAGCTTTCTTT. Translated: CASGFSLNTEAFF. The full variable domain, completed using reference TRBV5-1 and TRBJ1-1, is KAGVTQTPRYLIKTRGQQVTLSCSPISGHRSVSWYQQTPGQGLQFLFEYFSETQRNKGNFPGRFSGRQFSNSRSEMNVSTLELGDSALYLCASGFSLNTEAFFGQGTRLTVV.

This clonotype was observed many times. The rearrangement joins TRBV19 to TRBJ1-5; possible D gene TRBD1, 6 bases. Germline-derived CDR1 and CDR2 are LNHDA and SQIVND (reference sequence). The CDR3 spans 15 residues. Between the trimmed V and J ends, which lost 7 bases and 6 bases, there was a span of 19 bases. The CDR3 here is CASIEREGEAQPQHF. The CDR3 region has the DNA TGTGCCAGTATCGAACGCGAGGGGGAGGCTCAGCCCCAGCATTTT.

A few counts support this clonotype. CDR3 sequence reads: CSARDRLSSQETQYF. The CDR3 coding sequence is TGCAGTGCTAGAGACAGGTTGAGTTCTCAAGAGACCCAGTACTTC. V is TRBV20-1 and J is TRBJ2-5; no definite D call. V was cut by 0 bases and J by 2 bases, with 13 bases left in between. Germline lookup yields CDR1 DFQATT and CDR2 SNEGSKA (reference sequence). CDR3 length equals 15 residues.

The table lists this clonotype with many counts. V is TRBV7-8 and J is TRBJ2-5; 9 positions match TRBD1. V lost 5 bases to trimming and J lost 13 bases; unmatched junction nucleotides: 8. Germline CDR1 is SGHVS and CDR2 is FQNEAQ. The CDR3 runs to 12 residues. CDR3 in DNA: TGTGCCAGCAGCCTGAGGACAGGGGCCCTGTACTTC. Protein sequence: CASSLRTGALYF.

Ten or more counts support this clonotype. This chain joins TRBV12-3 or TRBV12-4 and TRBJ1-2, with D possibly matching TRBD1 (5 bases). Trimming took 7 bases from V and 8 from J, leaving 26 bases between them. This CDR3 has 16 residues. CDR3 in amino acids: CASTGEGGGPWGGYTF. Written as DNA, the CDR3 is TGTGCCAGCACCGGAGAGGGTGGCGGACCCTGGGGGGGCTACACCTTC.

This clonotype was counted only a few times. This chain joins TRBV6-4 and TRBJ1-2; 10 bases agree with TRBD1. The CDR3 has 13 residues. Germline V CDR1 and CDR2: MRHNA, SNTAGT. The J segment lost 7 bases and the V segment lost 2 bases, leaving 1 base of the junction unmatched. CDR3 DNA sequence: TGTGCCAGCAGTGACGGGGACAGGGGTGGCTACACCTTC. The encoded protein is CASSDGDRGGYTF.

This clonotype was counted at least ten times. The CDR3 DNA sequence: TGCAGCGTTGAGCCAGGGGGCGGTGGCTACACCTTC. This gives the protein CSVEPGGGGYTF. V and J are TRBV29-1 and TRBJ1-2; 8 nucleotides align to TRBD1. From germline, CDR1 is SQVTM and CDR2 ANQGSEA. Trimming removed 3 bases from V and 7 bases from J; junction bases left unmatched: 4. This CDR3 region has 12 residues.

Many counts were recorded for this clonotype. One end of the junction does not line up with germline, which may come from a read error. The chain carries TRBV12-3 or TRBV12-4 and TRBJ1-1; D is undetermined. The CDR3 runs 12 residues. This CDR3 reads CASSLGNTEALF. The DNA for the CDR3 is TGTGCCAGCAGTCTTGGGAACACTGAAGCTCTCTTT.

The chain combines TRBV25-1 with TRBJ1-3, with D uncertain. V lost 2 bases and J lost 0, with 8 bases in between. The CDR3 contains 15 residues. In germline, CDR1 is MGHDK, CDR2 SYGVNS. CDR3 DNA: TGTGCCAGCAGTGAAATGGAGGTCTCTGGAAACACCATATATTTT. Amino acid sequence: CASSEMEVSGNTIYF.

Points on this clonotype: The conserved closing phenylalanine or tryptophan is absent in this CDR3, likely reflecting a read error. The gene calls are TRBV12-3 or TRBV12-4 and TRBJ2-7; possible D gene TRBD2, 6 bases. This CDR3 is 14 amino acids long. V was shortened by 1 base and J by 4 bases, with 11 bases between the two germline ends. The CDR3 sequence: CASSLEEGRYEQYL. CDR3 coding DNA: TGTGCCAGCAGTTTAGAGGAAGGGAGGTACGAGCAGTACCTC.

CDR3 sequence reads: CASSGRTGGRETQYF. The CDR3 DNA sequence: TGTGCCAGCAGTGGCCGGACAGGCGGCAGAGAGACCCAGTACTTC. This chain links TRBV6-1 with TRBJ2-5; TRBD1 agrees at 7 bases. The germline CDR1 and CDR2 sequences are MNHNS and SASEGT. Trimming at V came to 4 bases and at J to 4 bases, leaving 9 bases not matched to a gene. The CDR3 spans 15 residues.

This clonotype has ten or more counts. The chain uses TRBV6-2 or TRBV6-3 and TRBJ2-5, with TRBD2 identical over 10 bases. Trimming removed 7 bases from V and 3 bases from J; junction bases left unmatched: 8. The V gene's germline CDR1 is MNHEY and CDR2 SVGEGT. The CDR3 consists of 15 residues. The DNA of the CDR3 is TGTGCCAGCAAAAGCGGGAGGGCCTTCGAAGAGACCCAGTACTTC. This sequence encodes CASKSGRAFEETQYF.

V and J are TRBV6-2 or TRBV6-3 and TRBJ2-7; the D gene is possibly TRBD2 (6 bases). CDR3 size: 16 residues. Trimming removed 3 bases at V and 5 bases at J, with 20 bases between. Germline V gene sequence: CDR1 MNHEY, CDR2 SVGEGT. The CDR3 sequence: CASSYTSGGSPDEQYF. The CDR3 nucleotides are TGTGCCAGCAGTTATACCTCAGGAGGGAGCCCGGACGAGCAGTACTTC.

The V and J genes are TRBV12-3 or TRBV12-4 and TRBJ2-7, with a tentative D call TRBD2 (5 bases). The germline V and J ends were trimmed by 8 bases and 4 bases, with 15 bases remaining between them. The CDR3 is made up of 13 amino acids. This chain's CDR3 is CASSLGAEYEQYF. CDR3 in DNA: TGTGCCAGCTCCCTGGGAGCTGAATACGAGCAGTACTTC.

In this sample, this clonotype turned up many times. The rearrangement joins TRBV20-1 to TRBJ2-2, with 10 bases fitting TRBD1. The CDR3 runs to 14 residues. Germline CDR1 is DFQATT and CDR2 is SNEGSKA (reference sequence). J lost 4 bases, V lost 6 bases, and 5 bases had no gene match. CDR3 in amino acids: CSALGQGGTGELFF. In DNA, the CDR3 is TGCAGTGCCCTCGGACAGGGGGGCACCGGGGAGCTGTTTTTT.

This clonotype appeared once. The chain joins TRBV12-3 or TRBV12-4 to TRBJ2-3; 9 bases agree with TRBD2. Trimming at V came to 7 bases and at J to 5 bases, leaving 7 bases not matched to a gene. CDR3 length: 14 residues. The CDR3 DNA reads as TGTGCCAGCATCATAGCGGGAGTGGAAGATACGCAGTATTTT. This encodes CASIIAGVEDTQYF.

This clonotype was recorded many times. This chain links TRBV4-1 with TRBJ2-7; D might be TRBD1 or TRBD2, each matching 6 bases. The CDR3 contains 14 residues. V lost 1 base and J lost 6, with 13 bases in between. Germline V gives CDR1 MGHRA, CDR2 YSYEKL. The DNA for the CDR3 is TGCGCCAGCAGCCAAGTGAGGGGGGAATTCGAGCAGTACTTC. This gives the protein CASSQVRGEFEQYF.

Ten or more counts support this clonotype. J is TRBJ2-6 and V is TRBV28; weak D call: TRBD1 (5 bases). Germline V gives CDR1 MDHEN, CDR2 SYDVKM. V lost 5 bases to trimming and J lost 0 bases, with 8 bases between them. The CDR3 contains 15 residues. CDR3 sequence: CASSPQVSGANVLTF. The CDR3, as DNA: TGTGCCAGCAGTCCACAGGTCTCTGGGGCCAACGTCCTGACTTTC.

This clonotype was seen repeatedly, ten times or more. The chain carries TRBV29-1 and TRBJ2-7; D is unresolved. This CDR3 is built from 12 residues. The germline V and J ends were trimmed by 2 bases and 1 base, with 6 bases remaining between them. The germline gives CDR1 SQVTM, CDR2 ANQGSEA. The DNA for the CDR3 is TGCAGCGTTGAATCCAGATCCTACGAGCAGTACTTC. It yields the protein CSVESRSYEQYF.

This clonotype was recorded many times. This rearrangement joins TRBV2 to TRBJ2-7; no firm D call. Trimming removed 0 bases at V and 9 bases at J, with 12 bases between. Germline CDR1 reads SNHLY; CDR2 reads FYNNEI. The CDR3 extends over 13 amino acids. The CDR3 loop is CASSEAQAYPQYF. The CDR3 DNA is TGTGCCAGCAGTGAAGCCCAGGCGTATCCGCAGTACTTC.

The genes are TRBV28 and TRBJ1-2, with TRBD1 identical over 9 bases. V lost 5 bases, J lost 6 bases, and 10 bases stayed unmatched. CDR3 length: 15 amino acids. Germline-derived CDR1 and CDR2 are MDHEN and SYDVKM. CDR3 protein: CASSPPGQGGNGYTF. The DNA for the CDR3 is TGTGCCAGCAGTCCACCGGGACAGGGAGGAAATGGCTACACCTTC.

This clonotype occurred once. The CDR3 DNA reads as TGTGCCAGCAGTTCCACTTGGATTGGGGAGACCCAGTACTTC. Its protein is CASSSTWIGETQYF. The V call is TRBV27, the J call TRBJ2-5; the D is unclear. The ends were cut back, 4 bases at V and 5 bases at J, with 14 bases in the middle. This CDR3 region has 14 residues. Per the germline V gene, CDR1 is MNHEY and CDR2 is SMNVEV (reference sequence).

V and J are TRBV12-3 or TRBV12-4 and TRBJ1-5; D is perhaps TRBD1 (5 bases). V was trimmed by 6 bases and J by 3 bases, leaving 15 bases between them. The CDR3 totals 15 residues. This CDR3 reads CASSPPGGLNQPQHF. Here the CDR3 DNA reads TGTGCCAGCAGCCCGCCGGGGGGTCTCAATCAGCCCCAGCATTTT.

The rearrangement uses TRBV11-2 and TRBJ1-5; D call uncertain. V lost 0 bases to trimming and J lost 14 bases, with 14 bases between them. The V gene's germline CDR1 is SGHAT and CDR2 FQNNGV. The CDR3 length is 13 residues. The CDR3 sequence: CASSLDPGGVEHF. Here the CDR3 DNA reads TGTGCCAGCAGCTTAGATCCGGGTGGCGTGGAGCATTTT.

This clonotype was detected ten times or more. A junction boundary mismatches the germline segment, possibly from a read error. This chain connects TRBV5-5 to TRBJ2-4, with a weak D call TRBD1 (5 bases). The germline CDR1 and CDR2 sequences are SGHKS and YYEKEE (reference sequence). The CDR3 is 12 residues long. Written as DNA, the CDR3 is TGTGCCAGCAGCTTGGTGCAGGGTGATCCGTTCTTC. This codes for CASSLVQGDPFF.

There are many counts of this clonotype. The J gene is TRBJ1-1, the V gene TRBV18; D unclear. CDR3 length equals 12 residues. CDR1 is KGHSH and CDR2 is LQKENI in the germline V gene. V was shortened by 9 bases and J by 3 bases, with 11 bases between the two germline ends. CDR3 sequence (DNA): TGTGCCAGTTCCCCGGTCGACACTGAAGCTTTCTTT. Translating gives CASSPVDTEAFF.

The J gene is TRBJ1-2, the V gene TRBV12-5; D remains unclear. Deletions cut 1 base from V and 4 bases from J, with 19 bases between. The CDR3 runs 17 residues. Germline V CDR1 and CDR2: LGHNT, FRNRAP. This CDR3 is CASGLALLGSPLYGYTF. DNA of the CDR3: TGTGCTAGTGGTTTGGCCCTCCTAGGTTCTCCCCTCTATGGCTACACCTTC.